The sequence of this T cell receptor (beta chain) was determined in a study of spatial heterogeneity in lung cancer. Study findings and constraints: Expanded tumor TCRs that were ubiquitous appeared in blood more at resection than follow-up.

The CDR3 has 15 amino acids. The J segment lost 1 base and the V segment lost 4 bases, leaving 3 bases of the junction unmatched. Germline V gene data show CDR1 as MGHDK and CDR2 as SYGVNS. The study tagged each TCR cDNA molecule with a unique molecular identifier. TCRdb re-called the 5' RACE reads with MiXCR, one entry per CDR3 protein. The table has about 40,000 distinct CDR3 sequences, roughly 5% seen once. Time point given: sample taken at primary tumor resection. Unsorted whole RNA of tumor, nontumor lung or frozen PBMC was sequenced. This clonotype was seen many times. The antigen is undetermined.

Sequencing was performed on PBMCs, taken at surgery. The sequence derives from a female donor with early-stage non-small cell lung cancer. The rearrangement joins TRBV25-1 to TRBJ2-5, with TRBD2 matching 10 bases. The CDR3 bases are TGTGCCAGCAGTGGCGAGCGGGGGGGCCAAGAGACCCAGTACTTC. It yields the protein CASSGERGGQETQYF.